A selection of T cell receptor beta chains follows, all from one sample in a study of CD8 T cells in ankylosing spondylitis. TCRdb used MiXCR to reprocess the 5' RACE reads, holding one entry per CDR3 protein. The sample includes 130,000 or so distinct CDR3 sequences, 7% of them seen just once. Sequencing used blood, either unsorted or a sorted T cell fraction (not recorded which). The receptors stem from a male donor with ankylosing spondylitis or in good health (not recorded which). Both conserved end residues are part of each CDR3. D genes are given only for firm matches. Clone size is given for some rows only: seen once, a few or many times, or a class if the clone is expanded.

V	size	J	D	CDR3	DNA
TRBV5-1	many	TRBJ1-1	TRBD1	CASSSLTGKSTEAFF	TGCGCCAGCAGCTCCTTGACAGGGAAAAGTACTGAAGCTTTCTTT
TRBV5-1	many	TRBJ1-1	NA	CASSLATGQLNTEAFF	TGCGCCAGCAGCTTGGCTACGGGGCAGTTGAACACTGAAGCTTTCTTT
TRBV29-1	many	TRBJ2-7	NA	CSVRGGGSYEQYF	TGCAGCGTTAGAGGAGGGGGGTCCTACGAGCAGTACTTC
TRBV12-3/TRBV12-4	few	TRBJ2-7	NA	CASSPTTGISYEQYF	TGTGCCAGCAGCCCAACGACAGGCATCTCCTACGAGCAGTACTTC
TRBV3-1	many	TRBJ1-1	TRBD1	CASSLTTGGVRTEAFF	TGTGCCAGCAGCCTGACGACAGGGGGCGTGAGGACTGAAGCTTTCTTT
TRBV3-1	many	TRBJ1-2	TRBD1	CASSQDHPGTGVNGYTF	TGTGCCAGCAGCCAAGATCACCCCGGGACAGGGGTAAATGGCTACACCTTC
TRBV5-1	many	TRBJ2-7	NA	CASSSGPPYEQYF	TGCGCCAGCAGCTCCGGGCCGCCCTACGAGCAGTACTTC
TRBV7-9	many	TRBJ2-1	TRBD2	CASSFGGGAHNEQFF	TGTGCCAGCAGCTTTGGCGGGGGGGCCCATAATGAGCAGTTCTTC
TRBV5-6	many	TRBJ2-3	NA	CASSLVLDSSTDTQYF	TGTGCCAGCAGCTTGGTATTGGACAGCAGCACAGATACGCAGTATTTT
TRBV10-3	many	TRBJ2-7	NA	CAISDGTYEQYF	TGTGCCATCAGTGACGGAACCTACGAGCAGTACTTC
TRBV5-1	many	TRBJ2-7	NA	CASSPGRSDYEQYF	TGCGCCAGCAGCCCCGGACGGTCCGACTACGAGCAGTACTTC
TRBV7-2	few	TRBJ2-3	NA	CASSPQTGRTDTQYF	TGTGCCAGCAGCCCGCAGACTGGCCGCACAGATACGCAGTATTTT
TRBV4-3	many	TRBJ2-7	NA	CASSQVGGRGTYEQYF	TGCGCCAGCAGCCAAGTAGGGGGGCGGGGAACCTACGAGCAGTACTTC
TRBV20-1	many	TRBJ2-5	TRBD2	CSASRLATYQETQYF	TGCAGTGCTAGCCGACTAGCGACGTACCAAGAGACCCAGTACTTC
TRBV5-1	many	TRBJ1-2	NA	CASSPGVVGLNYGYTF	TGCGCCAGCAGCCCTGGAGTGGTGGGCCTCAACTATGGCTACACCTTC
TRBV7-2	many	TRBJ1-3	NA	CASSPFQVSGNTIYF	TGTGCCAGCAGCCCGTTCCAGGTCTCTGGAAACACCATATATTTT
TRBV5-1	many	TRBJ2-1	NA	CASSGTLSSYNEQFF	TGCGCCAGCAGCGGGACTCTGAGCTCCTACAATGAGCAGTTCTTC
TRBV10-3	many	TRBJ1-2	NA	CAISSGLMGYTF	TGTGCCATCAGTTCGGGGCTGATGGGCTACACCTTC
TRBV15	many	TRBJ1-2	TRBD1	CATSSSDGTGGHGYTF	TGTGCCACCAGCAGTTCGGACGGGACAGGGGGCCATGGCTACACCTTC
TRBV12-3/TRBV12-4	many	TRBJ1-5	TRBD1	CASNSGQGGNQPQHF	TGTGCCAGCAACTCGGGACAGGGTGGCAATCAGCCCCAGCATTTT
TRBV7-6	many	TRBJ2-1	TRBD2	CASTYGGGDALGNEQFF	TGTGCCAGCACTTATGGCGGGGGGGACGCTCTAGGTAATGAGCAGTTCTTC
TRBV7-9	NA	TRBJ2-3	TRBD2	CASSLLPSGRAADTQYF	TGTGCCAGCAGCTTACTCCCTAGCGGGAGGGCAGCAGATACGCAGTATTTT
TRBV5-5	many	TRBJ2-1	TRBD2	CASSLRLATPEQFF	TGTGCCAGCAGCTTGCGACTAGCAACACCTGAGCAGTTCTTC
TRBV20-1	many	TRBJ2-7	NA	CSARDSGEQYF	TGCAGTGCTAGAGATTCGGGCGAGCAGTACTTC
TRBV5-1	many	TRBJ1-5	NA	CASSWGAPNQPQHF	TGCGCCAGCAGCTGGGGGGCGCCCAATCAGCCCCAGCATTTT
TRBV20-1	NA	TRBJ2-7	TRBD2	CTARSWAGGSYEQYF	TGCACCGCTAGATCGTGGGCGGGAGGTTCTTACGAGCAGTACTTC
TRBV12-3/TRBV12-4	many	TRBJ2-3	NA	CASSAMGKRTDTQYF	TGTGCCAGCAGCGCCATGGGGAAAAGGACAGATACGCAGTATTTT
TRBV3-1	few	TRBJ1-3	NA	CASSQVGGLSGNTIYF	TGTGCCAGCAGCCAAGTTGGGGGCCTCTCTGGAAACACCATATATTTT
TRBV11-2	many	TRBJ2-7	NA	CASSLSEWSYEQYF	TGTGCCAGCAGCTTATCAGAGTGGTCCTACGAGCAGTACTTC
TRBV5-6	many	TRBJ2-7	TRBD2	CASSGTSGGYEQYF	TGTGCCAGCAGCGGGACTAGCGGGGGCTACGAGCAGTACTTC
TRBV5-1	many	TRBJ2-2	NA	CASSLAGAPGELFF	TGCGCCAGCAGCTTGGCTGGGGCACCCGGGGAGCTGTTTTTT
TRBV5-1	many	TRBJ2-2	TRBD1	CAIRRDRANTGELFF	TGCGCCATCCGGAGGGACAGGGCGAACACCGGGGAGCTGTTTTTT
TRBV7-2	many	TRBJ2-7	NA	CASSTGQLAYYEQYF	TGTGCCAGCAGCACCGGACAGCTAGCGTACTACGAGCAGTACTTC
TRBV29-1	many	TRBJ2-5	NA	CSVSDSGQETQYF	TGCAGCGTTTCAGACAGCGGCCAAGAGACCCAGTACTTC
TRBV19	many	TRBJ1-4	NA	CASSMSSGINEKLFF	TGTGCCAGTAGTATGTCTTCAGGGATTAATGAAAAACTGTTTTTT
TRBV30	many	TRBJ2-5	NA	CAWSVSTQETQYF	TGTGCCTGGAGTGTATCAACCCAAGAGACCCAGTACTTC
TRBV7-2	many	TRBJ2-7	TRBD2	CASSFTGGPDEQYF	TGTGCCAGCAGCTTTACGGGAGGGCCTGACGAGCAGTACTTC
TRBV9	NA	TRBJ1-2	NA	CASSREDSGGYTF	TGTGCCAGCAGCCGGGAGGATTCGGGCGGCTACACCTTC
TRBV12-3/TRBV12-4	many	TRBJ1-4	TRBD1	CASSPTGGNEKLFF	TGTGCCAGCAGTCCCACAGGGGGTAATGAAAAACTGTTTTTT
TRBV12-3/TRBV12-4	many	TRBJ2-5	TRBD2	CASSPGLAGAETQYF	TGTGCCAGCAGTCCAGGACTAGCGGGGGCAGAGACCCAGTACTTC
TRBV25-1	few	TRBJ2-3	NA	CASSEWGGTDTQYF	TGTGCCAGCAGTGAATGGGGGGGCACAGATACGCAGTATTTT
TRBV6-2/TRBV6-3	NA	TRBJ2-7	NA	CASSQLGGGAYEQYF	TGTGCCAGCAGCCAACTCGGAGGGGGGGCGTACGAGCAGTACTTC
TRBV29-1	NA	TRBJ2-2	NA	CSVEGETPGELFF	TGCAGCGTTGAGGGGGAGACGCCCGGGGAGCTGTTTTTT
TRBV27	NA	TRBJ2-1	TRBD2	CASSLAGVHSYNEQFF	TGTGCCAGCAGTTTAGCGGGAGTGCACTCCTACAATGAGCAGTTCTTC
TRBV30	many	TRBJ1-2	TRBD1	CAWRGQGVNYGYTF	TGTGCCTGGAGGGGACAGGGGGTCAACTATGGCTACACCTTC
TRBV7-9	many	TRBJ1-4	NA	CASSIGRDGNEKLFF	TGTGCCAGCAGCATAGGACGGGACGGAAATGAAAAACTGTTTTTT
TRBV5-1	many	TRBJ2-7	NA	CASSPFVGYEQYF	TGCGCCAGCAGCCCTTTCGTGGGTTACGAGCAGTACTTC
TRBV20-1	few	TRBJ2-1	NA	CSARVPQSSYNEQFF	TGCAGTGCTAGAGTCCCCCAGTCCTCCTACAATGAGCAGTTCTTC
TRBV20-1	many	TRBJ2-7	TRBD1	CSARDPGQGALEQYF	TGCAGTGCTAGAGATCCCGGACAGGGGGCATTGGAGCAGTACTTC
TRBV5-6	many	TRBJ2-1	TRBD2	CASSQQLAGFHEQFF	TGTGCCAGCAGCCAGCAACTAGCGGGATTCCATGAGCAGTTCTTC
TRBV5-1	many	TRBJ1-6	NA	CASSWQDTNSPLHF	TGCGCCAGCAGCTGGCAGGATACTAATTCACCCCTCCACTTT
TRBV29-1	few	TRBJ2-1	NA	CSVGGVLYNEQFF	TGCAGCGTTGGAGGGGTCCTCTACAATGAGCAGTTCTTC
TRBV5-1	many	TRBJ2-7	NA	CASSSEGNYEQYF	TGCGCCAGCAGCTCCGAGGGAAACTACGAGCAGTACTTC
TRBV20-1	many	TRBJ2-1	NA	CSARGLARLHNEQFF	TGCAGTGCTAGAGGACTCGCGCGGTTGCACAATGAGCAGTTCTTC
TRBV29-1	many	TRBJ2-3	TRBD2	CSSRGGGDTQYF	TGCAGCTCCCGGGGCGGGGGTGATACGCAGTATTTT
TRBV12-3/TRBV12-4	NA	TRBJ2-1	TRBD1	CASSSTAGQGWNEQFF	TGTGCCAGCAGTTCGACGGCCGGACAGGGGTGGAATGAGCAGTTCTTC
TRBV29-1	many	TRBJ1-3	NA	CSAEVAQVISGNTIYF	TGCAGCGCCGAAGTAGCCCAAGTAATCTCTGGAAACACCATATATTTT
TRBV15	many	TRBJ1-3	NA	CATSRNHPGNTIYF	TGTGCCACCAGCAGAAACCACCCTGGAAACACCATATATTTT
TRBV28	many	TRBJ1-5	NA	CASSLSAQPQHF	TGTGCCAGCAGTTTATCTGCCCAGCCCCAGCATTTT